This T cell receptor (beta chain) comes out of a study of response to subunit inactivated influenza vaccine. This clonotype was seen only a few times. The antigen is unknown. Germline CDR1 reads SGHKS; CDR2 reads YYEKEE (reference sequence). The CDR3 length is 13 residues. Trimming left V 0 bases short and J 7 bases short, with 10 bases between. Each CDR3 protein is one row after TCRdb ran MiXCR on the RT-PCR reads. This sample carries hundreds of thousands of distinct CDR3 sequences, roughly 18% of them seen once, and the ten largest clones take roughly a tenth. Study findings and constraints: Each seasonal flu vaccination may recruit only limited new T cells, authors suggested.

The clonotype originates from a man aged 45-65 years who received an inactivated influenza vaccine. The chain is built from TRBV5-5 and TRBJ1-2; no definite D call. The specimen was PBMCs from blood, collected approximately 5 days after vaccination. The CDR3: CASSLGLQSGYTF. DNA of the CDR3: TGTGCCAGCAGCTTGGGTCTTCAGTCTGGCTACACCTTC.